This T cell receptor (beta chain) was captured by sequencing in a study of blood T cell repertoires in COVID-19. Study details: Samples representing acute and convalescent COVID-19 were sourced from the United States, Italy and Spain. T cells, B-cell-depleted T cells, or PBMCs provided the cDNA or gDNA that served as material.

This clone has more than one count but fewer than ten. Sequencing was performed with immunoSEQ multiplex PCR; in TCRdb, only in-frame clones are kept and a portion is missing. The top ten hold 8.8% of the sample, which has under 60,000 clones, around 80% seen once. The CDR3 consists of 12 residues. Deletions cut 7 bases from V and 0 bases from J, with 5 bases between. Germline V gives CDR1 ENHRY, CDR2 SYGVKD. The sequence was obtained from a man in his sixties with acute or convalescent COVID-19. This chain connects TRBV10-3 to TRBJ2-3; D is unresolved. The specimen was peripheral blood. The DNA of the CDR3 is TGTGCCATCACCGGTAGCACAGATACGCAGTATTTT. This codes for CAITGSTDTQYF.